Following are 11 T cell receptor beta chains from one sample sequenced in a study of graft-versus-host responses after intestinal transplantation. Clones were sequenced by immunoSEQ multiplex PCR, and TCRdb holds only the in-frame ones, with some missing. The sample lists more than 700 clones, 85% occurring once. Processed graft tissue released its intraepithelial and lamina propria lymphocytes. This specimen consisted of ileum tissue, obtained less than 23 days after intestinal transplant. Every receptor here comes from a human patient who received an intestinal transplant, so some T cells may come from the graft donor.

This clone was counted once. V and J are TRBV4-3 and TRBJ2-2; 9 nucleotides agree with TRBD2. The germline CDR1 and CDR2 sequences are LGHNA and YSLEER. This CDR3 has 17 residues. V gave up 5 bases and J gave up 2 bases; unmatched junction bases: 9. For the CDR3, the DNA is TGCGCCAGCAGCGAGGGTGCGGGAGGGCCCAACACCGGGGAGCTGTTTTTT. Translating gives CASSEGAGGPNTGELFF.

The chain carries TRBV2 and TRBJ2-5; D gene ambiguous. The CDR3 length is 15 residues. Per germline, CDR1 SNHLY and CDR2 FYNNEI. Trimming left V 2 bases short and J 4 bases short, with 14 bases between. DNA for the CDR3: TGTGCCAGCAGTGAACAGAGCATAGTGATAGAGACCCAGTACTTC. It translates to CASSEQSIVIETQYF.

The chain links TRBV2 to TRBJ2-3; TRBD2 might be the D (6 bases). CDR3 length: 17 residues. Per the germline V gene, CDR1 is SNHLY and CDR2 is FYNNEI. V dropped 3 bases and J dropped 0 bases, with 16 bases sitting between them. DNA for the CDR3: TGTGCCAGCAGTGAGCCGGCGGGAACCACTAGCACAGATACGCAGTATTTT. It specifies CASSEPAGTTSTDTQYF.

This rearrangement joins TRBV28 to TRBJ1-1; D unclear. This CDR3 comprises 17 residues. CDR1 is MDHEN and CDR2 is SYDVKM in the germline V gene. Trimming stripped 0 bases from V and 2 bases from J, with 16 bases between. The CDR3 loop is CASSLCPKTDLNTEAFF. CDR3 DNA sequence: TGTGCCAGCAGTTTATGCCCTAAGACGGATCTCAACACTGAAGCTTTCTTT.

The genes are TRBV18 and TRBJ1-5; D is unclear. Trimming removed 3 bases from V and 1 base from J, with 4 bases in between. There are 13 residues in the CDR3. Germline V CDR1 and CDR2: KGHSH, LQKENI. For the CDR3, the DNA is TGTGCCAGCTCACCGGGCAGCAATCAGCCCCAGCATTTT. It yields the protein CASSPGSNQPQHF. The variable domain in full, completed from reference TRBV18 and TRBJ1-5, reads NAGVMQNPRHLVRRRGQEARLRCSPMKGHSHVYWYRQLPEEGLKFMVYLQKENIIDESGMPKERFSAEFPKEGPSILRIQQVVRGDSAAYFCASSPGSNQPQHFGDGTRLSIL.

The chain couples TRBV28 to TRBJ2-7; D gene uncertain. Trimming left V 1 base short and J 3 bases short, with 10 bases between. This CDR3 region has 14 residues. Germline CDR1 MDHEN, CDR2 SYDVKM. Here the CDR3 reads CASSLSRQYYEQYF. The CDR3 region has the DNA TGTGCCAGCAGTTTATCCCGGCAGTACTACGAGCAGTACTTC.

This rearrangement joins TRBV6-1 to TRBJ2-3; 9 bases line up with TRBD2. There are 15 residues in the CDR3. CDR1 MNHNS and CDR2 SASEGT come from the germline V gene. V lost 6 bases to trimming and J lost 2 bases; unmatched junction nucleotides: 6. The CDR3 region is CASSGLAGATDTQYF. For the CDR3, the DNA is TGTGCCAGCAGCGGATTAGCGGGGGCCACAGATACGCAGTATTTT.

This sequence joins TRBV23-1 and TRBJ1-3, with 8 positions matching TRBD1. TRBV23-1 is treated as an ORF (open reading frame) with a function not yet certain. The CDR3 has 21 residues. V was pared by 3 bases and J by 2 bases, with 21 bases of the junction left unmatched. CDR3 sequence: CASSHSRLPGGACRAGNTIYF. In DNA, the CDR3 is TGCGCCAGCAGTCATTCTCGTTTGCCAGGGGGCGCCTGTAGGGCTGGAAACACCATATATTTT.

The rearrangement links TRBV14 to TRBJ1-5; TRBD1 agrees at 10 bases. The V gene end was trimmed by 1 base and the J gene end by 6 bases; junction bases not matched to a gene: 0. Germline V gene sequence: CDR1 SGHDN, CDR2 FVKESK. The CDR3 has 14 amino acids. The CDR3, as DNA: TGTGCCAGCAGCCAAGGGACAGGGGGTCAGCCCCAGCATTTT. Its protein product is CASSQGTGGQPQHF.

The chain employs TRBV4-1 and TRBJ1-2, with TRBD1 identical over 7 bases. The germline V gene has CDR1 MGHRA and CDR2 YSYEKL. After removal of 4 bases from V and 8 bases from J, the junction contained 13 bases not matched to a gene. The CDR3 is 15 residues long. The CDR3 is CASSRPNQGVGGYTF. CDR3 coding DNA: TGCGCCAGCAGCCGGCCCAACCAGGGGGTGGGGGGCTACACCTTC.

This sequence joins TRBV28 and TRBJ2-1; D is undetermined. The CDR3 has 13 amino acids. Trimming took 6 bases from V and 7 from J, leaving 13 bases between them. Germline CDR1 MDHEN, CDR2 SYDVKM. This CDR3 reads CASSPGGVNEQFF. CDR3 coding DNA: TGTGCCAGCAGCCCTGGTGGTGTAAATGAGCAGTTCTTC.